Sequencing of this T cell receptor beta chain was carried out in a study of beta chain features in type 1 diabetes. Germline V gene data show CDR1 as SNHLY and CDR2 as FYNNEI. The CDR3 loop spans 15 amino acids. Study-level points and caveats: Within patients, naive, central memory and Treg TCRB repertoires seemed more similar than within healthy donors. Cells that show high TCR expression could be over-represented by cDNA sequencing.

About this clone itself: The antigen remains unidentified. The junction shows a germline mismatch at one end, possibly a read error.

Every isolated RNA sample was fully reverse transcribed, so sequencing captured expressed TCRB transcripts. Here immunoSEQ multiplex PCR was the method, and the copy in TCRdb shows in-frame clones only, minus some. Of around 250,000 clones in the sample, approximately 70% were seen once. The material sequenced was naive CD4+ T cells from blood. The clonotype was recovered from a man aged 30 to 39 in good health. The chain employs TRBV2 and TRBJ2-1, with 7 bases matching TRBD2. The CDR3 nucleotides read TGTGCCAGCAGAGAAGGAGCGGGGCTTTCTTCTGAGCAGTTCTTC. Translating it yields CASREGAGLSSEQFF.